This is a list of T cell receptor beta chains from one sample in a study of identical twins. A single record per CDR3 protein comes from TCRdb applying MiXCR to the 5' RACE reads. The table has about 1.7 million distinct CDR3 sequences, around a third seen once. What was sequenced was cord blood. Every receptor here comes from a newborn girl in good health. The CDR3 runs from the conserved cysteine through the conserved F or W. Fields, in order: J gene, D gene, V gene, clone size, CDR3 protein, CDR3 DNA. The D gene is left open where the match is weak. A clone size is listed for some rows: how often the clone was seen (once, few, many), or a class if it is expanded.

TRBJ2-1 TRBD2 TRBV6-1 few CASSEFGTSANEQFF TGTGCCAGCAGTGAATTTGGGACTAGTGCCAATGAGCAGTTCTTC
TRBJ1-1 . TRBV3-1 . CASSPWDIGSEAFF TGTGCCAGCAGCCCTTGGGACATCGGTAGTGAAGCTTTCTTT
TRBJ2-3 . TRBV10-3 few CAISESRARADPQYF TGTGCCATCAGTGAGTCGAGAGCGAGGGCGGATCCGCAGTATTTT
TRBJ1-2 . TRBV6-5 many CASSYSIGRGGYTF TGTGCCAGCAGTTACTCGATTGGTCGGGGTGGCTACACCTTC
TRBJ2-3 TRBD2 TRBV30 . CASYSTSGITDTQYF TGTGCCTCCTACTCGACTAGCGGGATCACAGATACGCAGTATTTT
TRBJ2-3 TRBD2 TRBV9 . CASSPSAGGTDTQYF TGTGCCAGCAGCCCCTCGGCGGGAGGCACAGATACGCAGTATTTT
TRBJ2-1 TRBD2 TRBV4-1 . CASSPPLQAGGTYNEQFF TGCGCCAGCAGCCCCCCCCTCCAAGCGGGAGGAACCTACAATGAGCAGTTCTTC
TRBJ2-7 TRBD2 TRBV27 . CASSPLSSGIHEQDF TGTGCCAGCAGTCCCCTCTCTAGCGGGATACACGAGCAGGACTTC
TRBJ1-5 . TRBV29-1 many CSVGSSNQPQHF TGCAGCGTTGGCAGTAGCAATCAGCCCCAGCATTTT
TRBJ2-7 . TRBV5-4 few CASSLAVITPVHEQYF TGTGCCAGCAGCTTGGCCGTGATAACACCCGTCCACGAGCAGTACTTC
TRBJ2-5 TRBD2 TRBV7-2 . CASRTSSGGAETQYF TGTGCCAGCAGGACGAGTAGCGGGGGGGCGGAGACCCAGTACTTC
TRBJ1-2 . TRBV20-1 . CSARDLAGLPNYGYTF TGCAGTGCTAGAGATCTCGCAGGGCTACCTAACTATGGCTACACCTTC
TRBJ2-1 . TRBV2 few CASSEAHTSTLYNEQFF TGTGCCAGCAGTGAAGCGCATACCTCGACACTCTACAATGAGCAGTTCTTC
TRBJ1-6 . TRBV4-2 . CASSQSGENSPLHF TGTGCCAGCAGCCAATCAGGGGAGAATTCACCCCTCCACTTT
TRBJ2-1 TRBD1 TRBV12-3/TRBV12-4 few CASSLSSQGAYNEQFF TGTGCCAGCAGTTTATCGTCCCAGGGGGCATACAATGAGCAGTTCTTC
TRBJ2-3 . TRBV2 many CASSVTGRTDTQYF TGTGCCAGCAGTGTGACAGGTCGTACAGATACGCAGTATTTT
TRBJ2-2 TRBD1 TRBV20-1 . CSARRGLVGGELFF TGCAGTGCTCGCAGGGGGCTTGTAGGCGGGGAGCTGTTTTTT
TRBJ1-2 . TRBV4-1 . CASSQLGFYGYTF TGCGCCAGCAGCCAATTGGGATTCTATGGCTACACCTTC
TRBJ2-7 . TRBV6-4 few CASSDSQGYEQYF TGTGCCAGCAGTGACTCTCAGGGCTACGAGCAGTACTTC
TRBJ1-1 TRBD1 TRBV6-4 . CASRDTGGNAEAFF TGTGCCAGCAGGGATACAGGGGGCAACGCTGAAGCTTTCTTT
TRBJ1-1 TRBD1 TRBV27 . CASSLPRQGTNTEAFF TGTGCCAGCAGTTTACCCCGACAGGGAACGAACACTGAAGCTTTCTTT
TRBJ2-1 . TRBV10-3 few CAISGPASYNEQFF TGTGCCATCAGTGGGCCCGCCTCCTACAATGAGCAGTTCTTC
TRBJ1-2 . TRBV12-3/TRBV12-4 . CASSLIPGYGYTF TGTGCCAGCAGTTTAATCCCGGGGTATGGCTACACCTTC
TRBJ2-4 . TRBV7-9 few CASSLLILANIQYF TGTGCCAGCAGCTTATTGATCCTAGCAAACATTCAGTACTTC
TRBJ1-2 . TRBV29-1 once CSVEQGTNYGYNF TGCAGCGTTGAACAGGGAACTAACTATGGCTACAACTTC
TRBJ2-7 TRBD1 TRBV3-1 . CASSLYRGESYEQYF TGTGCCAGCAGCCTTTACAGGGGGGAGTCCTACGAGCAGTACTTC
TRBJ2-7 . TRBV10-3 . CAISENLADYEQYF TGTGCCATCAGTGAGAATTTAGCAGACTACGAGCAGTACTTC
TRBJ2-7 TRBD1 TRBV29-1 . CSVIQGFLYYEQCF TGCAGCGTAATACAGGGGTTCCTCTACTACGAGCAGTGCTTC
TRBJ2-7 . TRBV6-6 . CASSYSRGLPYEQYF TGTGCCAGCAGTTACTCGAGGGGTCTTCCCTACGAGCAGTACTTC
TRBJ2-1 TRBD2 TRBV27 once CASSALYSGGAYNEQFF TGTGCCAGCAGTGCCCTTTATAGCGGGGGGGCCTACAATGAGCAGTTCTTC
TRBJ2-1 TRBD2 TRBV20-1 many CSASSGERYNEQFF TGCAGTGCTTCTAGCGGGGAGCGGTACAATGAGCAGTTCTTC
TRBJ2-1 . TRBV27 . CASSLSPSRGPKYNEQFF TGTGCCAGCAGTTTAAGTCCCTCTAGGGGCCCCAAGTACAATGAGCAGTTCTTC
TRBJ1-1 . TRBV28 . CASSLSARLRGMNTEAFF TGTGCCAGCAGTTTATCGGCGCGATTGAGGGGAATGAACACTGAAGCTTTCTTT
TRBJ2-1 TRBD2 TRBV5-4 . CASSLASGRETQFF TGTGCCAGCAGCTTGGCTAGCGGGAGAGAGACCCAGTTCTTC
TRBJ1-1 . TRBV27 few CASSSLTGPTEAFF TGTGCCAGCAGTTCCTTGACGGGCCCGACTGAAGCTTTCTTT
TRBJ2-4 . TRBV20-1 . CSARTLALAKNIQYF TGCAGTGCTAGGACCCTAGCGCTAGCCAAAAACATTCAGTACTTC
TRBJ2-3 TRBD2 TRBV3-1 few CASSRLAEDTQYF TGTGCCAGCAGCCGACTAGCGGAGGATACGCAGTATTTT
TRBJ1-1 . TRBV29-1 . CSVDLDVGTEAFF TGCAGCGTTGATCTTGACGTGGGGACTGAAGCTTTCTTT
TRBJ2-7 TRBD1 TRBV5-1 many CASSPTGVTYEQYF TGCGCCAGCAGCCCGACAGGGGTAACCTACGAGCAGTACTTC
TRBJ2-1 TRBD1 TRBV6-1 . CASSAKTGGNEQFF TGTGCCAGCAGCGCGAAGACAGGGGGCAATGAGCAGTTCTTC
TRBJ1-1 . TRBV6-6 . CASREGGENTEAFF TGTGCCAGCAGGGAGGGGGGGGAGAACACTGAAGCTTTCTTT
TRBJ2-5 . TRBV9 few CASSVGVGQRRETQYF TGTGCCAGCAGCGTAGGAGTTGGACAAAGAAGGGAGACCCAGTACTTC
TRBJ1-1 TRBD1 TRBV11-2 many CASSLTTGVTEAFF TGTGCCAGCAGCTTAACGACAGGGGTTACTGAAGCTTTCTTT
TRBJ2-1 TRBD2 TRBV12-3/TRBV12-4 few CASSYSSGGVGEQFF TGTGCCAGCAGTTACTCTAGCGGGGGGGTGGGTGAGCAGTTCTTC
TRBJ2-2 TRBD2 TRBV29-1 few CSVVWLAGAGGELFF TGCAGCGTTGTTTGGCTAGCGGGAGCGGGCGGGGAGCTGTTTTTT
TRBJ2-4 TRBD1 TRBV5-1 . CASSLAQTGAGDIQYF TGCGCCAGCAGCTTGGCCCAGACAGGGGCAGGGGACATTCAGTACTTC
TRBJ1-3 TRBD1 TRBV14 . CASSPQGASNTIYF TGTGCCAGCAGCCCTCAGGGGGCCAGCAACACCATATATTTT
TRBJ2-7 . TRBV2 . CASSFQGRSSYEQYF TGTGCCAGCAGTTTTCAGGGGAGGAGCTCCTACGAGCAGTACTTC
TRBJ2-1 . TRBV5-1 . CASSLEGPQFF TGCGCCAGCAGCTTGGAAGGACCTCAGTTCTTC
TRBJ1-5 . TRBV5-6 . CASSSTEYSNQPQHF TGTGCCAGCAGCTCGACAGAGTATAGCAATCAGCCCCAGCATTTT
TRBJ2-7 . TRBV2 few CASSHSGTVGYEQYF TGTGCCAGCAGCCACAGCGGGACAGTAGGCTACGAGCAGTACTTC
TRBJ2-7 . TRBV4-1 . CASSQGAFGNTYEQYF TGCGCCAGCAGCCAAGGGGCTTTCGGGAATACTTACGAGCAGTACTTC
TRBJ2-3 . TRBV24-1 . CATSDTSGTDTQYF TGTGCCACCAGTGACACCTCCGGGACAGATACGCAGTATTTT
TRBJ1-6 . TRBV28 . CASSLGIGAGAPPHF TGTGCCAGCAGTTTGGGAATCGGGGCAGGGGCACCCCCCCACTTT
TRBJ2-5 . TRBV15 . CATSTPGGDEQYF TGTGCCACCAGTACACCAGGAGGCGATGAGCAGTACTTC
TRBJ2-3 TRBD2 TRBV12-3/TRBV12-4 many CASSSEGLAGFTDTQYF TGTGCCAGCAGTTCAGAGGGACTAGCGGGCTTCACAGATACGCAGTATTTT
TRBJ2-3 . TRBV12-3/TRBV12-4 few CASSSFQGDTQYF TGTGCCAGCAGTTCCTTTCAGGGAGATACGCAGTATTTT
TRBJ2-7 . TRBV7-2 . CASAADYNSYEQYF TGTGCCAGCGCCGCAGACTACAACTCCTACGAGCAGTACTTC
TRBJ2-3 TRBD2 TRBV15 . CATSILLLSGGQSTDTQYF TGTGCCACCAGCATTCTCCTATTGAGCGGGGGACAAAGCACAGATACGCAGTATTTT